A selection of T cell receptor beta chains follows, all from one sample in a study of T cell changes during pregnancy in multiple sclerosis. TCRdb's copy holds only in-frame clones and misses some; the assay was immunoSEQ multiplex PCR. The sample lists some 80,000 clones; about 94% were seen once. The material sequenced was peripheral blood, taken in the third trimester of pregnancy. The receptors originated from a female donor with multiple sclerosis, enrolled in a pregnancy study. Both conserved end residues are part of each CDR3. D genes are given only for firm matches. Not every row has a clone size; where given, it reads once, few, many or a size class.

v_gene	abundance	j_gene	d_gene	CDR3aa	CDR3nt
TRBV14	-	TRBJ2-3	TRBD2	CASSRPGGPQDTQYF	TGTGCCAGCAGCCGCCCGGGGGGGCCGCAAGATACGCAGTATTTT
TRBV2	-	TRBJ2-3	-	CASCPGRTRTDTQYF	TGTGCCAGCTGCCCCGGCAGGACACGCACAGATACGCAGTATTTT
TRBV5-5	-	TRBJ1-6	-	CASSRRQNSPLHF	TGTGCCAGCAGCCGACGACAGAATTCACCCCTCCACTTT
TRBV7-6	-	TRBJ1-1	-	CASSHWLREGNMNTEAFF	TGTGCCAGCAGCCACTGGCTCCGGGAAGGGAACATGAACACTGAAGCTTTCTTT
TRBV2	-	TRBJ2-3	-	CASKSPQAGAFTDTQYF	TGTGCCAGCAAATCTCCCCAGGCGGGGGCCTTCACAGATACGCAGTATTTT
TRBV7-7	-	TRBJ2-5	TRBD2	CASSYGLAQETQYF	TGTGCTAGCAGTTACGGACTAGCGCAAGAGACCCAGTACTTC
TRBV6-4	-	TRBJ2-5	TRBD2	CASSDCLLAGGKQETQYF	TGTGCCAGCAGTGACTGTTTACTAGCGGGGGGGAAACAAGAGACCCAGTACTTC
TRBV4-1	-	TRBJ1-1	-	CASSQARGASNTEAFF	TGCGCCAGCAGCCAAGCGCGGGGGGCCTCGAACACTGAAGCTTTCTTT
TRBV5-8	-	TRBJ1-1	-	CASTHRVKGYTEAFF	TGTGCCAGCACCCACAGGGTCAAGGGATACACTGAAGCTTTCTTT
TRBV30	-	TRBJ2-7	TRBD1	CAWSIRTGAEQYF	TGTGCCTGGAGTATACGAACAGGGGCCGAGCAGTACTTC
TRBV19	-	TRBJ1-6	-	CASSTGADRGALHF	TGTGCCAGTAGTACTGGGGCAGACCGGGGGGCCCTCCACTTT
TRBV18	-	TRBJ1-6	TRBD1	CASSPQPGQNSPLHF	TGTGCCAGCTCACCACAACCGGGACAGAATTCACCCCTCCACTTT
TRBV11-2	-	TRBJ1-2	-	CASSLGGSNGYTF	TGTGCCAGCAGCTTAGGAGGATCCAATGGCTACACCTTC
TRBV27	-	TRBJ2-5	-	CASRQVGQETQYF	TGTGCCAGCAGACAGGTGGGGCAAGAGACCCAGTACTTC
TRBV14	-	TRBJ2-7	TRBD1	CASSSDRGYEQYF	TGTGCCAGCAGCTCGGACAGGGGCTACGAGCAGTACTTC
TRBV6-5	-	TRBJ2-7	-	CASTTGYEQYF	TGTGCCAGCACAACAGGCTACGAGCAGTACTTC
TRBV5-1	-	TRBJ2-5	-	CASSLAPRGQETQYF	TGCGCCAGCAGCTTGGCCCCCAGGGGTCAAGAGACCCAGTACTTC
TRBV7-2	-	TRBJ2-1	TRBD2	CASSPSSGGARYNEQFF	TGTGCCAGCAGCCCGTCTAGCGGGGGGGCCAGGTACAATGAGCAGTTCTTC
TRBV6-5	-	TRBJ1-4	-	CASRQGLFNEKLFF	TGTGCCAGCAGGCAGGGGCTTTTTAATGAAAAACTGTTTTTT
TRBV27	-	TRBJ2-3	-	CASSLDRDTDTQYF	TGTGCCAGCAGTCTAGACCGAGACACAGATACGCAGTATTTT
TRBV11-2	-	TRBJ2-7	-	CASSSPDTNSYEQYF	TGTGCCAGCAGCTCGCCGGACACCAACTCCTACGAGCAGTACTTC
TRBV11-2	once	TRBJ1-1	-	CASSYNANTEAFF	TGTGCCAGCAGCTACAACGCGAACACTGAAGCTTTCTTT
TRBV7-3	once	TRBJ2-1	TRBD1	CASSLSSSGATGSGRQFF	TGTGCCAGCAGCTTAAGTTCCAGTGGCGCGACAGGGTCGGGGAGGCAGTTCTTC
TRBV18	-	TRBJ2-7	-	CASSPPGAGYEQYF	TGTGCCAGCTCACCACCGGGGGCAGGTTACGAGCAGTACTTC
TRBV13	-	TRBJ2-2	TRBD1	CASSSGTGADGRGLFF	TGTGCCAGCAGCTCCGGGACAGGGGCCGACGGTCGGGGGCTGTTTTTT
TRBV27	-	TRBJ1-5	TRBD1	CASRSGTGYQHF	TGTGCCAGCAGGTCCGGGACAGGGTACCAGCATTTT
TRBV9	-	TRBJ2-2	TRBD2	CASSSGTSGVGELFF	TGTGCCAGCAGCTCCGGGACTAGCGGGGTCGGGGAGCTGTTTTTT
TRBV25-1	-	TRBJ1-4	-	CASSLWGGENEKLFF	TGTGCCAGCAGTTTATGGGGGGGGGAGAATGAAAAACTGTTTTTT
TRBV5-6	-	TRBJ1-1	-	CASSFGRSNTEAFF	TGTGCCAGCAGCTTCGGCAGGTCAAATACTGAAGCTTTCTTT
TRBV19	-	TRBJ1-2	-	CASLISAGGASGYTF	TGTGCCAGTCTTATTTCGGCGGGGGGCGCATCTGGCTACACCTTC
TRBV11-2	-	TRBJ1-5	TRBD1	CASSLGDRGNQPQHF	TGTGCCAGCAGCTTAGGAGACAGGGGCAATCAGCCCCAGCATTTT
TRBV7-3	-	TRBJ2-3	TRBD1	CASSGTAASTDTQYF	TGTGCCAGCAGCGGGACAGCGGCGAGCACAGATACGCAGTATTTT
TRBV6-1	once	TRBJ1-1	TRBD1	CASSEGIGDRGQLNTEAFF	TGTGCCAGCAGTGAAGGAATTGGGGACAGGGGGCAACTTAACACTGAAGCTTTCTTT
TRBV6-5	-	TRBJ2-1	-	CASSGGGQNEQFF	TGTGCCAGCAGTGGGGGGGGGCAAAATGAGCAGTTCTTC
TRBV19	-	TRBJ1-1	TRBD1	CASRGDRGPTEAFF	TGTGCCAGCCGGGGGGACAGGGGGCCAACTGAAGCTTTCTTT
TRBV11-2	-	TRBJ2-5	TRBD2	CASRTGLAGGPGQYF	TGTGCCAGCAGGACGGGACTAGCGGGGGGCCCGGGCCAGTACTTC
TRBV6-1	-	TRBJ2-5	-	CASSEDQYGETQYF	TGTGCCAGCAGTGAAGATCAATACGGGGAGACCCAGTACTTC
TRBV9	-	TRBJ1-1	-	CASSPKAGSQNTEAFF	TGTGCCAGCAGCCCGAAAGCGGGCAGTCAGAACACTGAAGCTTTCTTT
TRBV7-3	-	TRBJ2-3	-	CASSPPGAPDTQYF	TGTGCCAGCAGCCCTCCAGGGGCGCCAGATACGCAGTATTTT
TRBV6-5	-	TRBJ1-2	-	CASSYFTGANYGYTF	TGTGCCAGCAGTTACTTTACAGGAGCTAACTATGGCTACACCTTC
TRBV10-1	-	TRBJ2-3	-	CASSDLAGTDTQYF	TGCGCCAGCAGTGATTTAGCGGGCACAGATACGCAGTATTTT
TRBV6-6	once	TRBJ2-5	-	CASSYLGALETQYF	TGTGCCAGCAGTTACCTAGGAGCGTTGGAGACCCAGTACTTC
TRBV7-7	-	TRBJ2-2	-	CASSLFVGPNTGELFF	TGTGCTAGCAGCTTATTTGTGGGGCCCAACACCGGGGAGCTGTTTTTT
TRBV27	-	TRBJ2-3	-	CASTAGTTDTQYF	TGTGCCAGCACAGCGGGGACAACAGATACGCAGTATTTT
TRBV11-2	-	TRBJ2-7	-	CASSLDPGIRYEQYF	TGTGCCAGCAGCTTAGACCCAGGAATCAGATACGAGCAGTACTTC
TRBV7-6	-	TRBJ2-7	TRBD1	CASGAGGYDEQYF	TGTGCCAGCGGGGCAGGGGGATACGACGAGCAGTACTTC
TRBV6-5	-	TRBJ2-1	TRBD2	CASSYIAGGPQDEQFF	TGTGCCAGCAGTTACATAGCGGGGGGGCCTCAGGATGAGCAGTTCTTC
TRBV4-2	-	TRBJ2-5	TRBD2	CASSQDGTSGGARETQYF	TGTGCCAGCAGCCAAGATGGGACTAGCGGGGGGGCCAGGGAGACCCAGTACTTC
TRBV20-1	-	TRBJ1-1	-	CSAIRGFEAFF	TGCAGTGCCATCAGGGGTTTCGAAGCTTTCTTT
TRBV4-1	once	TRBJ1-1	-	CASSQEAVTEAFF	TGCGCCAGCAGCCAAGAAGCGGTTACTGAAGCTTTCTTT
TRBV5-4	-	TRBJ2-7	TRBD1	CASRTGQGTKSPAEQYF	TGTGCCAGCAGGACTGGACAGGGCACTAAAAGTCCTGCAGAGCAGTACTTC
TRBV5-1	-	TRBJ2-5	TRBD2	CASSPGTSGGALQETQYF	TGCGCCAGCAGCCCTGGGACTAGCGGGGGGGCCCTACAAGAGACCCAGTACTTC
TRBV2	once	TRBJ2-7	TRBD1	CANPGVQGTYEQYF	TGTGCCAACCCAGGGGTACAGGGGACCTACGAGCAGTACTTC
TRBV7-6	-	TRBJ1-1	TRBD1	CASSDGTGSAANTEAFF	TGTGCCAGCAGCGACGGGACAGGGAGCGCGGCGAACACTGAAGCTTTCTTT
TRBV30	-	TRBJ2-5	TRBD2	CAWSVGSGETQYF	TGTGCCTGGAGTGTAGGTAGCGGGGAGACCCAGTACTTC
TRBV9	-	TRBJ1-1	TRBD1	CASSKQGAWGTEAFF	TGTGCCAGCAGCAAGCAGGGGGCGTGGGGCACTGAAGCTTTCTTT
TRBV6-5	-	TRBJ2-2	-	CASSPLSLATGELFF	TGTGCCAGCAGTCCGCTCTCCCTAGCAACCGGGGAGCTGTTTTTT
TRBV5-1	-	TRBJ2-1	-	CASSVAVNEQFF	TGCGCCAGCAGTGTAGCGGTCAATGAGCAGTTCTTC
TRBV25-1	-	TRBJ2-3	-	CASSEFSRAGESADTQYF	TGTGCCAGCAGTGAATTTTCAAGGGCAGGGGAATCAGCAGATACGCAGTATTTT
TRBV4-1	-	TRBJ2-1	TRBD1	CASSQEGRGFINEQFF	TGCGCCAGCAGCCAAGAGGGCAGGGGGTTTATAAATGAGCAGTTCTTC